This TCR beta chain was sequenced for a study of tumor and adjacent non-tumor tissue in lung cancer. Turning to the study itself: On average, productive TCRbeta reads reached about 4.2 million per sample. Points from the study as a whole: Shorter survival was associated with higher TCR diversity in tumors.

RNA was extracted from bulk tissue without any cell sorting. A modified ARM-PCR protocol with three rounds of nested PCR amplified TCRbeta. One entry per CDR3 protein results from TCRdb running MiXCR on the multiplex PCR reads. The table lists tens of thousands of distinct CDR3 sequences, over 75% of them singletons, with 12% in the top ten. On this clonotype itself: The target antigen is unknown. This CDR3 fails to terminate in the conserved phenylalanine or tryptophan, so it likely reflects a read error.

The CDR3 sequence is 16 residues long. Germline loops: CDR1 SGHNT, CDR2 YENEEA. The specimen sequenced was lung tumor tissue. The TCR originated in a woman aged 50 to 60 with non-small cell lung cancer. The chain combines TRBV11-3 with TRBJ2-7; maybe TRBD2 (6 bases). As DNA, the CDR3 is TGTGCCGGCAGCTTAGATGGGATTAGCGGATTTTACGAGCAGTACTAC. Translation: CAGSLDGISGFYEQYY.